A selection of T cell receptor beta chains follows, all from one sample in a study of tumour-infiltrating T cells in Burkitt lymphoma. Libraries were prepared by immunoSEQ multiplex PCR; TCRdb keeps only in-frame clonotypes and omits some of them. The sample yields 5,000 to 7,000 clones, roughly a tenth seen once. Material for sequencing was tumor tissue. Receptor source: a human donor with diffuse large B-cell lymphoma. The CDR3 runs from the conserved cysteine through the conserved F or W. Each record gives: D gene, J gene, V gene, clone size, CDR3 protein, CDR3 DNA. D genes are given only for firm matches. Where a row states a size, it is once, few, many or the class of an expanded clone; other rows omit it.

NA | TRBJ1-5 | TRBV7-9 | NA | CASSLGGVNQPQHF | TGTGCCAGCAGCTTAGGGGGCGTCAATCAGCCCCAGCATTTT
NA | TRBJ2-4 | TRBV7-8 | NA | CASSSTGLNIQYF | TGTGCCAGCAGCTCAACGGGCCTTAACATTCAGTACTTC
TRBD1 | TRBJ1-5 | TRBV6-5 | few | CASSSRGLSNQPQHF | TGTGCCAGCAGTTCCAGGGGGCTGAGCAATCAGCCCCAGCATTTT
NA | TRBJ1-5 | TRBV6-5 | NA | CASRDGGNQPQHF | TGTGCCAGCAGGGACGGGGGGAATCAGCCCCAGCATTTT
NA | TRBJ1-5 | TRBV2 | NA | CASSSGPDQPQHF | TGTGCCAGCAGTTCAGGGCCCGATCAGCCCCAGCATTTT
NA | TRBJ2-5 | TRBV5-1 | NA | CASSWGTSYQETQYF | TGCGCCAGCAGCTGGGGGACGTCGTACCAAGAGACCCAGTACTTC
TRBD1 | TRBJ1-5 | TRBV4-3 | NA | CASSRDRRGNQPQHF | TGCGCCAGCAGCCGGGACAGGCGGGGCAATCAGCCCCAGCATTTT
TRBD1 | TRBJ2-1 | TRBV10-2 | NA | CASSTDRANEQFF | TGCGCCAGCAGCACGGACAGGGCCAATGAGCAGTTCTTC
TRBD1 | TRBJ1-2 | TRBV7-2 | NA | CASSLADRVWYGYTF | TGTGCCAGCAGCTTAGCGGACAGGGTATGGTATGGCTACACCTTC
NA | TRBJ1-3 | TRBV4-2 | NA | CASSQDRPWDTIYF | TGTGCCAGCAGCCAAGATCGCCCGTGGGACACCATATATTTT
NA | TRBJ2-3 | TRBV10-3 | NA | CAISGRGADTQYF | TGTGCCATCAGTGGCAGGGGGGCAGATACGCAGTATTTT
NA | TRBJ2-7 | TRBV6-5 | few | CASSYTAGQNYEQYF | TGTGCCAGCAGTTACACGGCGGGACAAAACTACGAGCAGTACTTC
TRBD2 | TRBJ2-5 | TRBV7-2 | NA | CASSLGSDSGGPGETQYF | TGTGCCAGCAGCTTGGGGAGTGATAGCGGGGGGCCCGGGGAGACCCAGTACTTC
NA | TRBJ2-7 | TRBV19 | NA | CASSIGTRYEQYF | TGTGCCAGTAGTATTGGGACAAGATACGAGCAGTACTTC
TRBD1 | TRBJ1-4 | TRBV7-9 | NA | CASIGSGRGPTNEKLFF | TGTGCCAGCATCGGGTCGGGCAGGGGGCCGACTAATGAAAAACTGTTTTTT
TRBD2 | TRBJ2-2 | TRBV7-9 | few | CASSSREAGELFF | TGTGCCAGCAGCTCTCGGGAGGCCGGGGAGCTGTTTTTT
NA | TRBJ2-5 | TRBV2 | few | CASSEEGGGWETQYF | TGTGCCAGCAGTGAAGAAGGAGGGGGCTGGGAGACCCAGTACTTC
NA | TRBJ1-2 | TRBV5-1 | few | CASSSGSNYGYTF | TGCGCCAGCAGCTCGGGGTCTAACTATGGCTACACCTTC
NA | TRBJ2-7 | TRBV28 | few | CASSRYEQYF | TGTGCCAGCAGCAGATACGAGCAGTACTTC
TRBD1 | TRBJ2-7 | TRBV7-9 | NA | CASSLGQGAYEQYF | TGTGCCAGCAGCTTAGGTCAGGGGGCCTACGAGCAGTACTTC
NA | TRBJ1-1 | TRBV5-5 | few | CASLPQGVFNTEAFF | TGTGCCAGCCTCCCACAGGGCGTCTTCAACACTGAAGCTTTCTTT
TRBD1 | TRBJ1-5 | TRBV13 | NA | CASSERDRGPQHF | TGTGCCAGCAGCGAACGGGACAGGGGGCCCCAGCATTTT
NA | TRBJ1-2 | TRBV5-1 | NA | CASSLSRGTYGYTF | TGCGCCAGCAGCCTTAGCAGGGGCACCTATGGCTACACCTTC
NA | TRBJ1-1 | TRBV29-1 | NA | CSVVRGLNTEAFF | TGCAGCGTTGTTCGGGGACTGAACACTGAAGCTTTCTTT
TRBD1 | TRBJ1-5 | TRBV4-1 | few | CASGQGGNQPQHF | TGCGCCAGCGGCCAGGGGGGCAATCAGCCCCAGCATTTT
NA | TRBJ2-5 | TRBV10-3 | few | CAISEAGTETQYF | TGTGCCATCAGTGAAGCAGGGACAGAGACCCAGTACTTC
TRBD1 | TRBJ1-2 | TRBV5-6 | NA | CASINWRGRREGGYTF | TGTGCCAGCATCAATTGGAGGGGGCGCCGCGAAGGGGGCTACACCTTC
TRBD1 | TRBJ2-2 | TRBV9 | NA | CASSGQDRVTGELFF | TGTGCCAGCAGCGGGCAAGACAGGGTGACCGGGGAGCTGTTTTTT
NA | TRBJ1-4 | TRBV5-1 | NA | CASSSGAGGGNEKLFF | TGCGCCAGCAGCTCAGGGGCCGGGGGGGGTAATGAAAAACTGTTTTTT
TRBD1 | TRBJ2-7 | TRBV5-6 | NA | CASSRGRYYEQYF | TGTGCCAGCAGCAGGGGGCGGTACTACGAGCAGTACTTC
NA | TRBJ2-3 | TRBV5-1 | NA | CASSLAPMSDTQYF | TGCGCCAGCAGCTTGGCTCCCATGTCGGATACGCAGTATTTT
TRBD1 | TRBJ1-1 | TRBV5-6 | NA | CASSSSGGEEDTEAFF | TGTGCCAGCAGCTCCTCAGGGGGCGAGGAGGACACTGAAGCTTTCTTT
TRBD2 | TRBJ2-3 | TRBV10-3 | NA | CAISPPTSGADTQYF | TGTGCCATCAGCCCCCCGACTAGCGGTGCAGATACGCAGTATTTT
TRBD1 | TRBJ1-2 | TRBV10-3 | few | CAISPTGENYGYTF | TGTGCCATCAGTCCCACAGGGGAGAACTATGGCTACACCTTC
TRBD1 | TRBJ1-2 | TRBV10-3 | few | CAISQTDRDWIRGYGYTF | TGTGCCATCAGTCAAACTGACAGGGATTGGATTAGAGGGTATGGCTACACCTTC
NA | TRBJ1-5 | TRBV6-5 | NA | CASKGLLNQPQHF | TGTGCCAGCAAGGGACTGCTCAATCAGCCCCAGCATTTT
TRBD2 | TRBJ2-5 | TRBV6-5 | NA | CASTSGAPETQYF | TGTGCCAGCACCAGCGGGGCTCCGGAGACCCAGTACTTC
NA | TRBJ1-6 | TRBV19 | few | CASRQRDTISSYNSPLHF | TGTGCCAGTAGGCAAAGGGACACGATAAGCTCCTATAATTCACCCCTCCACTTT
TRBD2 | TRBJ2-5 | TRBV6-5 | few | CASSPAGVETQYF | TGTGCCAGCAGTCCAGCGGGGGTGGAGACCCAGTACTTC
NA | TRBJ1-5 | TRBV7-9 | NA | CASSPSGAGPYSNQPQHF | TGTGCCAGCAGCCCATCAGGGGCCGGCCCTTATAGCAATCAGCCCCAGCATTTT
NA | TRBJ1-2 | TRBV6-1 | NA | CAVRGGNYGYTF | TGTGCCGTCCGAGGGGGGAACTATGGCTACACCTTC
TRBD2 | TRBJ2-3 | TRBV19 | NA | CASSIRGGRGARDTQYF | TGTGCCAGTAGTATCCGGGGGGGGCGGGGGGCACGAGATACGCAGTATTTT
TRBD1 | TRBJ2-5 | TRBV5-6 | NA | CASSFQGAQETQYF | TGTGCCAGCAGCTTCCAGGGGGCCCAAGAGACCCAGTACTTC
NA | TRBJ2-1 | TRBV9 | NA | CASSFGTPGPYNEQFF | TGTGCCAGCAGCTTTGGGACACCCGGACCCTACAATGAGCAGTTCTTC
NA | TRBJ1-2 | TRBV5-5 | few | CASRTGNAVRYGYTF | TGTGCCAGCAGGACGGGGAACGCGGTGCGCTATGGCTACACCTTC
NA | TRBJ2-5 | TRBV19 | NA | CASSGPGRVETQYF | TGTGCCAGTAGTGGGCCAGGACGTGTTGAGACCCAGTACTTC
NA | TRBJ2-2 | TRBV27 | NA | CASSSLNGELFF | TGTGCCAGCAGTTCCTTAAACGGGGAGCTGTTTTTT
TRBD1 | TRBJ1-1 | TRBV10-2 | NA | CASRGTGQGGTEAFF | TGCGCCAGCAGGGGCACCGGACAGGGCGGCACTGAAGCTTTCTTT
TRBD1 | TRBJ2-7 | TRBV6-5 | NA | CASSRDRVSYEQYF | TGTGCCAGCAGCCGGGACAGGGTGTCCTACGAGCAGTACTTC
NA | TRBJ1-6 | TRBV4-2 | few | CASSQEGAGFDSPLHF | TGTGCCAGCAGCCAAGAGGGGGCAGGTTTCGATTCACCCCTCCACTTT
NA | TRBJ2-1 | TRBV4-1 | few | CASSLDYNEQFF | TGCGCCAGCAGCCTAGACTACAATGAGCAGTTCTTC
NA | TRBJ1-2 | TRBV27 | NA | CASSLKWGGAGVYGYTF | TGTGCCAGCAGCCTGAAGTGGGGGGGTGCTGGAGTCTATGGCTACACCTTC
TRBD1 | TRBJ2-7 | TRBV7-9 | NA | CASSSGTVSSYEQYF | TGTGCCAGCAGCTCCGGGACAGTCAGCTCCTACGAGCAGTACTTC
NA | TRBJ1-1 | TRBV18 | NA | CASSQGRNTEAFF | TGTGCCAGCTCACAGGGACGGAACACTGAAGCTTTCTTT
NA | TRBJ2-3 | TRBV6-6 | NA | CASSYRPGVATDTQYF | TGTGCCAGCAGTTACAGGCCAGGGGTTGCCACAGATACGCAGTATTTT
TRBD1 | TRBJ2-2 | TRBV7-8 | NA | CASRLQGRTGELFF | TGTGCCAGCAGGCTACAGGGGCGCACCGGGGAGCTGTTTTTT
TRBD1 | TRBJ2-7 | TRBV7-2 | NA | CASSLFRDRNYEQYF | TGTGCCAGCAGCTTGTTCCGGGACAGGAACTACGAGCAGTACTTC
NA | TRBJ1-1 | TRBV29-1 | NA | CSVEELTGTEAFF | TGCAGCGTTGAAGAATTAACGGGAACTGAAGCTTTCTTT